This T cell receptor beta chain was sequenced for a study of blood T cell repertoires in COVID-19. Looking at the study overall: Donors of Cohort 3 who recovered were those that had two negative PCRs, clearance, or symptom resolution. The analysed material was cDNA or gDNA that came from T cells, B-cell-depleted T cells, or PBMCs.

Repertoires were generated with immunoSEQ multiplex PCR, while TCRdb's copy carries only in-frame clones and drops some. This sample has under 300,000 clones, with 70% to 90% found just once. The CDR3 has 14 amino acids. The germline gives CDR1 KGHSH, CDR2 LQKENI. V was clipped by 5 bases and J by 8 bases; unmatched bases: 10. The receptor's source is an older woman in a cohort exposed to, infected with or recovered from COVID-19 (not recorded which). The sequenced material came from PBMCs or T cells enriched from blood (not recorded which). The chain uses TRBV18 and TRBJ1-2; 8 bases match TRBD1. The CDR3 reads CASSFGTGPNGYTF. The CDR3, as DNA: TGTGCCAGCTCATTCGGGACAGGCCCGAACGGCTACACCTTC.